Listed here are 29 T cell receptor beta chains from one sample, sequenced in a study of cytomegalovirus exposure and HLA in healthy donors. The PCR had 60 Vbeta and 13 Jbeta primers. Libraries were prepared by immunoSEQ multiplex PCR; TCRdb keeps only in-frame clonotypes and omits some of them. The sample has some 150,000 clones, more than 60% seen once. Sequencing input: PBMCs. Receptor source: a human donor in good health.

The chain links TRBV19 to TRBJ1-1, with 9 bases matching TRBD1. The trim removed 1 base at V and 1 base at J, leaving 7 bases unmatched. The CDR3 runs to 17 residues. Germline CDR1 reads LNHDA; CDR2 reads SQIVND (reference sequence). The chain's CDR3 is CASSIVLGTGRNTEAFF. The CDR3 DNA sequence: TGTGCCAGTAGTATAGTTCTTGGGACAGGGCGGAACACTGAAGCTTTCTTT.

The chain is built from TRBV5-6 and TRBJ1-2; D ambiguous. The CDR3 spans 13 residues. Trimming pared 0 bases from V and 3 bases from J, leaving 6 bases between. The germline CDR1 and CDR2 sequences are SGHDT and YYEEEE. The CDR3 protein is CASSLDGDYGYTF. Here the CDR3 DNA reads TGTGCCAGCAGCTTGGACGGGGACTATGGCTACACCTTC.

As DNA, the CDR3 is TGCGCCAGCAGCTTAAGGAGGACAGATACGCAGTATTTT. Translation gives CASSLRRTDTQYF. The chain links TRBV5-1 to TRBJ2-3, with D tentatively TRBD2 (5 bases). V was clipped by 2 bases and J by 3 bases, with 7 bases between them. Germline-derived CDR1 and CDR2 are SGHRS and YFSETQ. This CDR3 has 13 amino acids.

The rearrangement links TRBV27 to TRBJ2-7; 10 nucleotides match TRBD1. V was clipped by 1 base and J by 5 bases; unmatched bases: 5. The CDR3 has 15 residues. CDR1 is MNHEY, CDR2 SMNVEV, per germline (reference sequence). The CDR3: CASSLLLTGGHEQYF. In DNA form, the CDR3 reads TGTGCCAGCAGTTTATTATTGACAGGGGGCCACGAGCAGTACTTC.

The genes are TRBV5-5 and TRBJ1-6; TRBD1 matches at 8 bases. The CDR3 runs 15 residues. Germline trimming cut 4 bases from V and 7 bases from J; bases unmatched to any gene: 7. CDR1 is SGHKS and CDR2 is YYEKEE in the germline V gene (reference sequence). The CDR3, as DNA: TGTGCCAGCAGCGTGCAGGGGGCAGAAAATTCACCCCTCCACTTT. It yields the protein CASSVQGAENSPLHF.

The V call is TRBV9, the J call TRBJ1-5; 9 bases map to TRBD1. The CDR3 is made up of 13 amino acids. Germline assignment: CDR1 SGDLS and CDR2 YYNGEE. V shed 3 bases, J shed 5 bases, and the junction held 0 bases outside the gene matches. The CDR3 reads CASSGQGDQPQHF. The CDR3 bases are TGTGCCAGCAGCGGACAGGGGGATCAGCCCCAGCATTTT.

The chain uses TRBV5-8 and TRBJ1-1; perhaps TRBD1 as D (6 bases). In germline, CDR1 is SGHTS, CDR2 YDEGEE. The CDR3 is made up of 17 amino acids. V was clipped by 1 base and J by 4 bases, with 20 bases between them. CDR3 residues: CASSLFQGSKVVTEAFF. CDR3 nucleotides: TGTGCCAGCAGCTTGTTTCAGGGGTCGAAGGTGGTCACTGAAGCTTTCTTT.

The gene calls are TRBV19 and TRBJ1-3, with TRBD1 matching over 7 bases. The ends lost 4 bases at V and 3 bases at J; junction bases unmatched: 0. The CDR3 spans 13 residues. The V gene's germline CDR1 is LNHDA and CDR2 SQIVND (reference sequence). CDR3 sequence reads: CASSRDSGNTIYF. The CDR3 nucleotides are TGTGCCAGTAGTAGGGACAGTGGAAACACCATATATTTT.

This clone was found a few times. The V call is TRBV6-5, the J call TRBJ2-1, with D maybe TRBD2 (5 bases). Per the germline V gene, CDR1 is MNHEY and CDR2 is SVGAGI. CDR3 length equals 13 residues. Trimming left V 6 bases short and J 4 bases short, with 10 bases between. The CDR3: CASRLDGYNEQFF. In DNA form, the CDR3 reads TGTGCCAGCAGACTAGACGGTTACAATGAGCAGTTCTTC.

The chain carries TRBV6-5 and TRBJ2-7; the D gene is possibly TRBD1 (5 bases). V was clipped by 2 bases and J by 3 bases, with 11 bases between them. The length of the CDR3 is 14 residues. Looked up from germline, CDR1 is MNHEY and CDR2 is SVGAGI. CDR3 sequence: CASSYGRADYEQYF. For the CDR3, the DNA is TGTGCCAGCAGTTACGGCAGGGCCGACTACGAGCAGTACTTC.

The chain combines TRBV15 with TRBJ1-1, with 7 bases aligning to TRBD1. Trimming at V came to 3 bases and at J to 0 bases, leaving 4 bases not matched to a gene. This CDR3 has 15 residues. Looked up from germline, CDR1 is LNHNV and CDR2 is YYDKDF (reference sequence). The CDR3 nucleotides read TGTGCCACCAGCAGTTGGACAGGAGTGAACACTGAAGCTTTCTTT. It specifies CATSSWTGVNTEAFF. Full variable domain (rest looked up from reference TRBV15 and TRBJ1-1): DAMVIQNPRYQVTQFGKPVTLSCSQTLNHNVMYWYQQKSSQAPKLLFHYYDKDFNNEADTPDNFQSRRPNTSFCFLDIRSPGLGDTAMYLCATSSWTGVNTEAFFGQGTRLTVV.

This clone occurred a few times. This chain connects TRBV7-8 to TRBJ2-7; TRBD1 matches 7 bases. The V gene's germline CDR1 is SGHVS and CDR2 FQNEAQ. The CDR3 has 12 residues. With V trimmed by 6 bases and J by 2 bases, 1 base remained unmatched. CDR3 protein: CASRGGAYEQYF. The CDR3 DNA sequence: TGTGCCAGCAGAGGGGGCGCCTACGAGCAGTACTTC.

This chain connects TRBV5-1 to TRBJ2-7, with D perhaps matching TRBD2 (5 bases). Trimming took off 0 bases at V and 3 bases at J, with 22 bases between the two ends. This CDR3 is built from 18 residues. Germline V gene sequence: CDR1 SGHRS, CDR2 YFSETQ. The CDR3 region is CASSLGAGNGLIGYEQYF. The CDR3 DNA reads TGCGCCAGCAGCTTGGGGGCAGGTAACGGACTCATTGGCTACGAGCAGTACTTC.

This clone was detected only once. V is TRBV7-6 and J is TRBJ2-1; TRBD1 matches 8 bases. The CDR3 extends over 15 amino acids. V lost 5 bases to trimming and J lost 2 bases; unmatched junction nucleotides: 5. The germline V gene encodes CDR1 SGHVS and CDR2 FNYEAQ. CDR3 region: CASSPRTGPYNEQFF. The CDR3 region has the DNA TGTGCCAGCAGCCCCAGGACAGGGCCCTACAATGAGCAGTTCTTC.

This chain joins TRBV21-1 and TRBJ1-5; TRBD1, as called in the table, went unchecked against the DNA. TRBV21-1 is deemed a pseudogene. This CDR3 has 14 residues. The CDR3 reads CASDRANSNQPQHF. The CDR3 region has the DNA TGTGCCAGCGACAGGGCTAATAGCAATCAGCCCCAGCATTTT.

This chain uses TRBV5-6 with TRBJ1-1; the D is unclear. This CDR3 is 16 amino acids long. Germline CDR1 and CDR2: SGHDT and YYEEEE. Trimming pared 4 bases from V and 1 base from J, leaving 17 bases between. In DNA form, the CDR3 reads TGTGCCAGCAGCCAAACCTATCCACTAACGAACACTGAAGCTTTCTTT. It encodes CASSQTYPLTNTEAFF.

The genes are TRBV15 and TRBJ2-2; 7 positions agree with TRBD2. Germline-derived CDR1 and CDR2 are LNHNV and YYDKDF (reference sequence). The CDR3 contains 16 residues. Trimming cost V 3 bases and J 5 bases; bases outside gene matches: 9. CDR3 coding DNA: TGTGCCACCAGCAGTGCCCTGTTGCGGGGGACCGGGGAGCTGTTTTTT. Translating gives CATSSALLRGTGELFF. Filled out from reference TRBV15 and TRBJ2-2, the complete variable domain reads DAMVIQNPRYQVTQFGKPVTLSCSQTLNHNVMYWYQQKSSQAPKLLFHYYDKDFNNEADTPDNFQSRRPNTSFCFLDIRSPGLGDTAMYLCATSSALLRGTGELFFGEGSRLTVL.

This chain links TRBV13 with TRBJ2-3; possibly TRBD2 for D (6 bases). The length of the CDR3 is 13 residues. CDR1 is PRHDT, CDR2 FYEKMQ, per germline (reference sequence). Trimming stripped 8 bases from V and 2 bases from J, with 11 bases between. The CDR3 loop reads CASSGTSTDTQYF. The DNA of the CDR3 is TGTGCCAGCTCCGGGACTTCCACAGATACGCAGTATTTT.

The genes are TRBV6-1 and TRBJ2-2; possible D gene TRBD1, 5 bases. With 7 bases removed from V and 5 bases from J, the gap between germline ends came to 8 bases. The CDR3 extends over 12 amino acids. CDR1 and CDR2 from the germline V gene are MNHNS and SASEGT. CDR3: CASTPGTGELFF. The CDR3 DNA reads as TGTGCCAGCACTCCAGGGACCGGGGAGCTGTTTTTT.

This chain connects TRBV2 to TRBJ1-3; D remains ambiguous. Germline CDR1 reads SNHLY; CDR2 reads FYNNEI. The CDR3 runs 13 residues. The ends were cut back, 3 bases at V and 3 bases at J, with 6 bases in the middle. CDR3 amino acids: CASSDHSGNTIYF. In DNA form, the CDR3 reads TGTGCCAGCAGTGATCACAGTGGAAACACCATATATTTT.

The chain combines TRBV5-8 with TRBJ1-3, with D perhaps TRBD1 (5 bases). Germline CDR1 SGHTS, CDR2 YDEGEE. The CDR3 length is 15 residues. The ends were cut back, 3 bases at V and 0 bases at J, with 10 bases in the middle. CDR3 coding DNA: TGTGCCAGCAGCTCGGGGGGAACCTCTGGAAACACCATATATTTT. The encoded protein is CASSSGGTSGNTIYF.

The CDR3 sequence is CASSFLNPEGTDTQYF. The CDR3 DNA is TGTGCCAGCAGCTTTTTGAATCCAGAAGGCACAGATACGCAGTATTTT. J is TRBJ2-3 and V is TRBV5-4, with D hard to call. The CDR3 contains 16 residues. V was trimmed by 2 bases and J by 1 base, leaving 14 bases between them. The germline gives CDR1 SGHNT, CDR2 YYREEE (reference sequence).

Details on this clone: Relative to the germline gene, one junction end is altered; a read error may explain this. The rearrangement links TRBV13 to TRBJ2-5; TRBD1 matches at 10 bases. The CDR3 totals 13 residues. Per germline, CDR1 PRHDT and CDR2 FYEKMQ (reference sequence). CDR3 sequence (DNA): TGTGCCAGCAGCTCCCGGGACAGGGGAGCAGTAGACTTC. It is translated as CASSSRDRGAVDF. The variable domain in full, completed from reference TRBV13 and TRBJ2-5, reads AAGVIQSPRHLIKEKRETATLKCYPIPRHDTVYWYQQGPGQDPQFLISFYEKMQSDKGSIPDRFSAQQFSDYHSELNMSSLELGDSALYFCASSSRDRGAVDFGPGTRLLVL.

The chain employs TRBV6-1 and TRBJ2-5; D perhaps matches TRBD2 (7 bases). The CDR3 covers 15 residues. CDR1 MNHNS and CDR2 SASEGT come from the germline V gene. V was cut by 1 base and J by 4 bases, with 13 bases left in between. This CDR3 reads CASSEVPGGVETQYF. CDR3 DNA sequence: TGTGCCAGCAGTGAAGTTCCGGGGGGCGTAGAGACCCAGTACTTC.

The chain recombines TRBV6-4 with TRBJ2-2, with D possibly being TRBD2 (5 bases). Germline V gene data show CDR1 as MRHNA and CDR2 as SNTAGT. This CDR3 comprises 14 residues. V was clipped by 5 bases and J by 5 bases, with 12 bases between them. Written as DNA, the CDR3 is TGTGCCAGCAGTAGCGGCCGGGGAACCGGGGAGCTGTTTTTT. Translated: CASSSGRGTGELFF.

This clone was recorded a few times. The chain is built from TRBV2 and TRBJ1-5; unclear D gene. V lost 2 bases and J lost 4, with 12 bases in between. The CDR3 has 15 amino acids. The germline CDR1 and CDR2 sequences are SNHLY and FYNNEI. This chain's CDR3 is CASSEWVGENQPQHF. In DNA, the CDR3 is TGTGCCAGCAGTGAATGGGTTGGGGAGAATCAGCCCCAGCATTTT.

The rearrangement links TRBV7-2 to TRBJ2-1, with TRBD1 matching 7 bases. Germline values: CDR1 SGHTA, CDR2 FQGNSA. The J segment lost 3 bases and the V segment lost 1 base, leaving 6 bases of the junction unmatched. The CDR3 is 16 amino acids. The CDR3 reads CASSLEGQINYNEQFF. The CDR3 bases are TGTGCCAGCAGCTTAGAGGGACAGATAAACTACAATGAGCAGTTCTTC.

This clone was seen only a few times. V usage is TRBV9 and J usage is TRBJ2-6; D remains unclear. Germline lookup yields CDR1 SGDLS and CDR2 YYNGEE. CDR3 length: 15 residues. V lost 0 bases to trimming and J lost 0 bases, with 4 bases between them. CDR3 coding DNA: TGTGCCAGCAGCGTAGTGGCCTCTGGGGCCAACGTCCTGACTTTC. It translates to CASSVVASGANVLTF.

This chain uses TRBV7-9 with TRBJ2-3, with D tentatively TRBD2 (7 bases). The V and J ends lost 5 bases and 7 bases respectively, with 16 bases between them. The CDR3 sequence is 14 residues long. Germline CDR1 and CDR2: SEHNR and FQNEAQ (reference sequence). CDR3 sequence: CASSLLGGGNTQYF. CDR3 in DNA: TGTGCCAGCAGCCTCCTAGGGGGGGGGAATACGCAGTATTTT. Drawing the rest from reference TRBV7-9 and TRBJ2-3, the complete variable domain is DTGVSQNPRHKITKRGQNVTFRCDPISEHNRLYWYRQTLGQGPEFLTYFQNEAQLEKSRLLSDRFSAERPKGSFSTLEIQRTEQGDSAMYLCASSLLGGGNTQYFGPGTRLTVL.